This T cell receptor beta chain derives from a study of CD8 T cells in Susac syndrome. Study-level points and caveats: The study admitted that it had a relatively small number of individuals in its TCR sequencing and HLA analysis.

The CDR3 runs to 15 residues. Germline V gene lookup returns CDR1 ENHRY and CDR2 SYGVKD. Controls matched for sex and age were healthy donors. It was negative isolation that provided the CD8+ and CD4+ T cells, whereas TEMRA cells were enriched by FACS. cDNA came from about 0.51 to 1 ug RNA primed by random hexamers. TCRdb analysed the immunoSEQ multiplex PCR reads with MiXCR anew, one entry per CDR3 protein. The sample lists 100,000 to 150,000 distinct CDR3 sequences, 90% to 95% occurring once. Regarding this clonotype: Antigen unknown. Its ends do not fully match the called genes, so a read error is possible.

The receptor's source is a human donor in good health. Material for sequencing was CD4+ T cells from PBMCs. The rearrangement uses TRBV10-3 and TRBJ1-1; TRBD1 might be the D (6 bases). CDR3 bases: TGTGCCATCAGTGCCCAACAGGGTGTGAATACTGAAGCTTTCTTT. It codes for CAISAQQGVNTEAFF.